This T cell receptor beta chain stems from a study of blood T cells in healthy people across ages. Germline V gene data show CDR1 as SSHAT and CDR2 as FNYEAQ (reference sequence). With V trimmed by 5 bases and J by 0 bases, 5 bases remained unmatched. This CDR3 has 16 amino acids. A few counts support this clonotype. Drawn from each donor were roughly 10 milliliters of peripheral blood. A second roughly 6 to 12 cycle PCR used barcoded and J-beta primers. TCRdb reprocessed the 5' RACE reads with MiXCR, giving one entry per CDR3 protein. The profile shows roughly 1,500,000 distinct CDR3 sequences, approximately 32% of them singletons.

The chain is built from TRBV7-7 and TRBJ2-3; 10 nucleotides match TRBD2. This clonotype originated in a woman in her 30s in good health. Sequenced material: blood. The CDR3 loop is CASSGLAATSTDTQYF. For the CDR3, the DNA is TGTGCCAGCAGCGGACTAGCGGCAACTAGCACAGATACGCAGTATTTT.